Following are 31 T cell receptor beta chains from one sample sequenced in a study of shared clonotypes between healthy human individuals. The method was immunoSEQ multiplex PCR; TCRdb's version includes in-frame clones alone and lacks a portion of them. The data show about 2.4 million clones, approximately 90% seen once. The sample comprised naive CD4+ T cells sorted from blood. Described subset: CD45RA+ positively selected. The receptors derive from a man younger than 35 in good health.

Written as DNA, the CDR3 is TGTGCCAGCAGCTTCCCCCCAGGGGACACCGGGGAGCTGTTTTTT. Encoded protein: CASSFPPGDTGELFF. The V call is TRBV7-8, the J call TRBJ2-2, with D possibly matching TRBD1 (6 bases). Trimming removed 3 bases at V and 3 bases at J, with 11 bases between. CDR1 is SGHVS and CDR2 is FQNEAQ in the germline V gene. The CDR3 length is 15 residues.

The chain is built from TRBV6-5 and TRBJ2-1; 8 bases match TRBD2. The CDR3 is made up of 14 amino acids. Germline assignment: CDR1 MNHEY and CDR2 SVGAGI. The junction had 2 bases not matched to a gene; V was cut back by 7 bases and J by 0 bases. The CDR3 bases are TGTGCCAGCAATCGGGGGGGCTCCTACAATGAGCAGTTCTTC. Protein: CASNRGGSYNEQFF.

V usage is TRBV5-1 and J usage is TRBJ2-5; D is unresolved. Trimming removed 1 base from V and 3 bases from J, with 16 bases in between. The CDR3 totals 16 residues. The germline V gene encodes CDR1 SGHRS and CDR2 YFSETQ. The CDR3 coding sequence is TGCGCCAGCAGCTTGATAAGGGCGCTTGAGAAAGAGACCCAGTACTTC. Its protein is CASSLIRALEKETQYF.

The rearrangement links TRBV7-9 to TRBJ2-6, with D hard to call. The germline CDR1 and CDR2 sequences are SEHNR and FQNEAQ (reference sequence). This CDR3 is built from 18 residues. Trimming shortened V by 2 bases and J by 0 bases, and 14 bases separated the two germline ends. The CDR3 region has the DNA TGTGCCAGCAGCTTACCCGGTAGTGGGGACTCTGGGGCCAACGTCCTGACTTTC. Its translation is CASSLPGSGDSGANVLTF.

The V and J genes are TRBV4-1 and TRBJ2-3; the D gene is possibly TRBD1 (5 bases). There are 15 residues in the CDR3. CDR1 MGHRA and CDR2 YSYEKL come from the germline V gene. V was trimmed by 1 base and J by 1 base, leaving 9 bases between them. In DNA, the CDR3 is TGCGCCAGCAGCCAAGGGGCCAGGGGCACAGATACGCAGTATTTT. This codes for CASSQGARGTDTQYF.

The V gene is TRBV10-1, the J gene TRBJ2-3, with D possibly matching TRBD2 (5 bases). Germline CDR1 reads WNHNN; CDR2 reads SYGVQD (reference sequence). The V gene lost 6 bases and the J gene lost 6 bases, with 10 bases spanning the gap. This CDR3 spans 12 amino acids. CDR3: CASSRAVDTQYF. In DNA form, the CDR3 reads TGCGCCAGCAGCAGAGCGGTGGATACGCAGTATTTT.

This chain joins TRBV6-5 and TRBJ1-2; D possibly corresponds to TRBD1 (5 bases). Germline CDR1 reads MNHEY; CDR2 reads SVGAGI. V was pared by 0 bases and J by 3 bases, with 11 bases between. The length of the CDR3 is 15 residues. CDR3 DNA sequence: TGTGCCAGCAGTTACTCGGGGGGTGGGGACTATGGCTACACCTTC. The encoded protein is CASSYSGGGDYGYTF.

V and J are TRBV4-3 and TRBJ2-1; 9 bases line up with TRBD2. J gave up 5 bases and V 2 bases, and 7 bases lay outside the gene matches. Germline loops: CDR1 LGHNA, CDR2 YSLEER. This CDR3 comprises 16 residues. The CDR3 DNA reads TGCGCCAGCAGCCAAAGTGGACTAGCGAGAAACAATGAGCAGTTCTTC. It is translated as CASSQSGLARNNEQFF.

The rearrangement joins TRBV18 to TRBJ1-3; D remains unclear. Germline loops: CDR1 KGHSH, CDR2 LQKENI. The CDR3 extends over 15 amino acids. V lost 0 bases to trimming and J lost 8 bases, with 14 bases between them. DNA of the CDR3: TGTGCCAGCTCACCACCGAACCAACCCGGGGACACCATATATTTT. It yields the protein CASSPPNQPGDTIYF.

The rearrangement uses TRBV5-1 and TRBJ2-7, with D hard to call. This CDR3 has 14 residues. Trimming removed 5 bases from V and 1 base from J, with 13 bases in between. Germline-derived CDR1 and CDR2 are SGHRS and YFSETQ. The CDR3 DNA follows: TGCGCCAGCAGATCGGACCCGGCTTCCTACGAGCAGTACTTC. Translated, it gives CASRSDPASYEQYF.

CDR3 DNA: TGTGCCAGCAGCACCGGGACCATCAATACCTTAGGTTACTACACCTTC. Amino acids: CASSTGTINTLGYYTF. V is TRBV27 and J is TRBJ1-2; D may be TRBD1 (5 bases). V was cut by 6 bases and J by 10 bases, with 27 bases left in between. Germline V gene sequence: CDR1 MNHEY, CDR2 SMNVEV (reference sequence). This CDR3 is built from 16 residues.

In regard to this clone: Relative to the germline gene, one junction end is altered; a read error may explain this. The rearrangement uses TRBV7-7 and TRBJ2-7; D is possibly TRBD1 (6 bases). The CDR3 length is 16 residues. Looked up from germline, CDR1 is SSHAT and CDR2 is FNYEAQ (reference sequence). The CDR3 is CASSLASGTWVYEQYF. The CDR3 nucleotides are TGTGCTAGCAGCTTAGCCTCTGGGACATGGGTCTACGAGCAGTACTTC.

The chain uses TRBV2 and TRBJ2-5; 10 bases map to TRBD2. Germline V gene data show CDR1 as SNHLY and CDR2 as FYNNEI. Trimming took 8 bases from V and 3 from J; bases not matched to a gene: 3. The CDR3 consists of 13 residues. The CDR3 DNA reads as TGTGCCAGCGGAGCGGGAGGGAAAGAGACCCAGTACTTC. It is translated as CASGAGGKETQYF.

The CDR3 loop is CASSNRGLSGNTIYF. The CDR3 DNA follows: TGTGCCAGCAGTAACAGGGGGCTCTCTGGAAACACCATATATTTT. V is TRBV28 and J is TRBJ1-3, with 9 bases fitting TRBD1. There are 15 residues in the CDR3. Germline loops: CDR1 MDHEN, CDR2 SYDVKM. With V trimmed by 5 bases and J by 0 bases, 2 bases remained unmatched.

Written as DNA, the CDR3 is TGTGCCAGCTCACCAGCGAACAGGGACTACGAGCAGTACTTC. It translates to CASSPANRDYEQYF. J is TRBJ2-7 and V is TRBV18; possible D gene TRBD1, 6 bases. Germline CDR1 reads KGHSH; CDR2 reads LQKENI. With 2 bases removed from V and 3 bases from J, the gap between germline ends came to 11 bases. This CDR3 is 14 amino acids long.

The J gene is TRBJ1-1, the V gene TRBV7-9; 10 positions agree with TRBD1. The V segment lost 10 bases and the J segment 6 bases; nucleotides outside the gene matches: 23. Germline V gene data show CDR1 as SEHNR and CDR2 as FQNEAQ (reference sequence). The CDR3 sequence is 18 residues long. CDR3: CATQTGRATGGEVSEAFF. CDR3 sequence (DNA): TGTGCCACCCAGACGGGACGGGCGACAGGGGGCGAGGTTTCTGAAGCTTTCTTT.

On this clone: The sample holds other DNA sequences that translate to the same CDR3. The chain joins TRBV18 to TRBJ1-5; 8 nucleotides agree with TRBD1. The CDR3 runs to 13 residues. CDR1 and CDR2 from the germline V gene are KGHSH and LQKENI. V shed 4 bases and J 6 bases; nucleotides not matched to a gene: 2. The CDR3 here is CASSLDRGQPQHF. The CDR3 region has the DNA TGTGCCAGCTCACTCGACAGGGGTCAGCCCCAGCATTTT.

This chain uses TRBV7-2 with TRBJ1-5; maybe TRBD1 (6 bases). V was shortened by 5 bases and J by 3 bases, with 11 bases between the two germline ends. The germline V gene has CDR1 SGHTA and CDR2 FQGNSA. The CDR3 extends over 14 amino acids. CDR3 region: CASSQGQFNQPQHF. In DNA, the CDR3 is TGTGCCAGCAGCCAAGGACAGTTCAATCAGCCCCAGCATTTT.

This chain links TRBV20-1 with TRBJ1-5; no definite D call. The ends were cut back, 3 bases at V and 3 bases at J, with 3 bases in the middle. CDR1 and CDR2 (germline): DFQATT, SNEGSKA (reference sequence). The CDR3 is made up of 11 amino acids. CDR3 loop: CSASYNQPQHF. DNA of the CDR3: TGCAGTGCTAGTTACAATCAGCCCCAGCATTTT.

This chain links TRBV5-4 with TRBJ2-2; 7 nucleotides agree with TRBD1. V lost 0 bases to trimming and J lost 6 bases; unmatched junction nucleotides: 8. The CDR3 extends over 16 amino acids. Germline V gene lookup returns CDR1 SGHNT and CDR2 YYREEE (reference sequence). The CDR3 sequence: CASSLERGRSAGELFF. The CDR3 DNA reads as TGTGCCAGCAGCTTGGAAAGGGGGCGTTCGGCCGGGGAGCTGTTTTTT.

The DNA for the CDR3 is TGTGCCAGCAGCTTTGGGACCGAAGAGACCCAGTACTTC. Translating gives CASSFGTEETQYF. The chain combines TRBV9 with TRBJ2-5; D tentatively reads TRBD1 or TRBD2 (5 bases each). Germline V gene sequence: CDR1 SGDLS, CDR2 YYNGEE. V lost 4 bases to trimming and J lost 3 bases, with 10 bases between them. The CDR3 totals 13 residues.

This chain uses TRBV18 with TRBJ2-7; possibly TRBD2 for D (6 bases). The CDR3 consists of 15 residues. Deletions cut 1 base from V and 12 bases from J, with 22 bases between. Germline V gene lookup returns CDR1 KGHSH and CDR2 LQKENI. The CDR3 is CASSPLAEDYSKRYF. CDR3 DNA sequence: TGTGCCAGCTCACCACTCGCAGAGGACTACTCAAAGCGGTACTTC.

The J gene is TRBJ1-4, the V gene TRBV6-6; no reliable D call. With 0 bases removed from V and 2 bases from J, the gap between germline ends came to 10 bases. This CDR3 has 16 residues. CDR1 and CDR2 (germline): MNHNY, SVGAGI (reference sequence). Here the CDR3 reads CASSYSSVGTNEKLFF. The CDR3 DNA reads TGTGCCAGCAGTTACTCGAGTGTCGGCACTAATGAAAAACTGTTTTTT.

V and J are TRBV14 and TRBJ2-3; D gene ambiguous. Between the trimmed V and J ends, which lost 1 base and 2 bases, there was a span of 7 bases. The CDR3 is made up of 14 amino acids. The germline V gene has CDR1 SGHDN and CDR2 FVKESK. In DNA form, the CDR3 reads TGTGCCAGCAGCCAAGGAGGTCCCACAGATACGCAGTATTTT. Translating it yields CASSQGGPTDTQYF.

This clone was seen more than once but under ten times. The V call is TRBV19, the J call TRBJ1-4; D gene uncertain. V gave up 8 bases and J gave up 8 bases, with 12 bases separating them. The length of the CDR3 is 12 residues. CDR1 LNHDA and CDR2 SQIVND come from the germline V gene (reference sequence). For the CDR3, the DNA is TGTGCCAGTGGGCCGGGAGGCGAAAAACTGTTTTTT. It is translated as CASGPGGEKLFF.

The chain combines TRBV25-1 with TRBJ1-4, with D tentatively TRBD1 (6 bases). Deletions cut 11 bases from V and 7 bases from J, with 17 bases between. The germline CDR1 and CDR2 sequences are MGHDK and SYGVNS. The CDR3 has 13 residues. Here the CDR3 reads CACPTGIGEKLFF. The CDR3 DNA follows: TGTGCCTGTCCTACAGGGATCGGTGAAAAACTGTTTTTT.

The chain recombines TRBV29-1 with TRBJ2-7, with D possibly called TRBD1 or TRBD2 (5 bases each). Between the trimmed V and J ends, which lost 8 bases and 7 bases, there was a span of 18 bases. This CDR3 is built from 12 residues. Germline loops: CDR1 SQVTM, CDR2 ANQGSEA. In nucleotides, the CDR3 is TGCAGCCTACGGGACGCTGGGGGTGAGCAGTACTTC. Its translation is CSLRDAGGEQYF.

The rearrangement uses TRBV7-8 and TRBJ2-7, with 11 nucleotides matching TRBD1. Germline lookup yields CDR1 SGHVS and CDR2 FQNEAQ. V dropped 5 bases and J dropped 2; count of bases not matched to a gene: 8. This CDR3 has 16 amino acids. The CDR3 region has the DNA TGTGCCAGCAGCCGGATGGGGACAGGGGGAGCCTACGAGCAGTACTTC. Amino acid sequence: CASSRMGTGGAYEQYF.

The rearrangement links TRBV19 to TRBJ2-3; a weak D match, TRBD1 (6 bases). The V end was cut by 3 bases, the J end by 6 bases, with 16 bases between. CDR1 and CDR2 (germline): LNHDA, SQIVND (reference sequence). The CDR3 loop spans 15 amino acids. The CDR3 bases are TGTGCCAGTAGTATTGGCACAGGGCGGGCGGATACGCAGTATTTT. Protein: CASSIGTGRADTQYF.

The chain joins TRBV15 to TRBJ1-5; the match to TRBD1 covers 7 bases. CDR1 is LNHNV and CDR2 is YYDKDF in the germline V gene (reference sequence). This CDR3 spans 19 amino acids. J gave up 4 bases and V 4 bases, and 19 bases lay outside the gene matches. This chain's CDR3 is CATSTRKRPGQRENQPQHF. CDR3 DNA sequence: TGTGCCACCAGCACACGTAAACGACCGGGACAGAGAGAAAATCAGCCCCAGCATTTT.

The CDR3 is CASSVEGVGTDTQYF. The CDR3 nucleotides read TGTGCCAGCAGTGTTGAGGGGGTGGGGACAGATACGCAGTATTTT. The chain joins TRBV2 to TRBJ2-3; maybe TRBD1 (6 bases). Trimming removed 4 bases from V and 3 bases from J, with 14 bases in between. The germline V gene has CDR1 SNHLY and CDR2 FYNNEI. The CDR3 is made up of 15 amino acids.